This T cell receptor beta chain was identified during a study of CD8 T cells in Susac syndrome. Reverse transcription used roughly 0.5 to 1 ug RNA and random hexamers. TCRdb used MiXCR to reprocess the immunoSEQ multiplex PCR reads, holding one entry per CDR3 protein. Here the sample spans hundreds of thousands of distinct CDR3 sequences, roughly nine tenths being singletons. Germline V gene data show CDR1 as LGHDT and CDR2 as YNNKEL (reference sequence). Trimming left V 4 bases short and J 0 bases short, with 13 bases between. There are 15 residues in the CDR3. J is TRBJ2-7 and V is TRBV3-1, with D tentatively TRBD1 (6 bases). The source material was CD8+ T cells from PBMCs. This TCR came from a human donor with multiple sclerosis. The CDR3 reads CASSPSWDTSYEQYF. The CDR3 DNA reads TGTGCCAGCAGCCCATCTTGGGACACCTCCTACGAGCAGTACTTC.